The clone carrying this T cell receptor beta chain was detected a few times. Antigen unknown. The assay was immunoSEQ multiplex PCR, and TCRdb's table has in-frame clones only and misses some. The sample has 20,000 to 25,000 clones, around 43% seen once. The sample belongs to a study of neoadjuvant anti-PD-1 for oral cavity cancer. Findings and caveats of the study: Treg/Th17 ratio rose with pretreatment blood and fell with post-treatment tumor TCRbeta clonality. Only a few patients per response group were TCR-analyzed; validation needed. Larger post-treatment preexisting tumor clones tracked with greater tumor shrinkage.

Time point indicated: after neoadjuvant nivolumab, at surgical resection. This CDR3 has 14 amino acids. V was cut by 9 bases and J by 7 bases, with 16 bases left in between. CDR1 is MNHNY and CDR2 is SVGAGI in the germline V gene (reference sequence). The sequence derives from a person aged 35-79 years with oral cavity squamous cell carcinoma. The specimen comprised tumor tissue, sampled after nivolumab (anti-PD-1) treatment. The J gene is TRBJ1-6, the V gene TRBV6-6, with D perhaps matching TRBD1 (5 bases). For the CDR3, the DNA is TGTGCCAGTACCGGACAACGGACGAATTCACCCCTCCACTTT. This sequence encodes CASTGQRTNSPLHF.